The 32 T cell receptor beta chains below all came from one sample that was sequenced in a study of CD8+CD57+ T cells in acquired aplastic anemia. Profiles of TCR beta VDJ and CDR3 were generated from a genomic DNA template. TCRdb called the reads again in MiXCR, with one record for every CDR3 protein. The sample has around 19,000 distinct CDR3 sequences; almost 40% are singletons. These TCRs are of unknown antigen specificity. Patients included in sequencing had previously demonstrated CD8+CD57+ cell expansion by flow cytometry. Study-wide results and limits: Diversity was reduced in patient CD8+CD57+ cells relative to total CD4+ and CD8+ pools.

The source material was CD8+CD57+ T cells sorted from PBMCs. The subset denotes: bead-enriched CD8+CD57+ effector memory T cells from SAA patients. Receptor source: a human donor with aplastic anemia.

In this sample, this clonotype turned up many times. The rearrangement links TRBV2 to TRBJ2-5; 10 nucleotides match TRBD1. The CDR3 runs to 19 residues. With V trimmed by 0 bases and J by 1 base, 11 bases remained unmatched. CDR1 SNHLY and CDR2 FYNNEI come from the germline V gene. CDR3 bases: TGTGCCAGCAGTGAAGCGTTTGCGGGGACAGGGGAGATCCAAGAGACCCAGTACTTC. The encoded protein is CASSEAFAGTGEIQETQYF. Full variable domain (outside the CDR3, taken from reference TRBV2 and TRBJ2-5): EPEVTQTPSHQVTQMGQEVILRCVPISNHLYFYWYRQILGQKVEFLVSFYNNEISEKSEIFDDQFSVERPDGSNFTLKIRSTKLEDSAMYFCASSEAFAGTGEIQETQYFGPGTRLLVL.

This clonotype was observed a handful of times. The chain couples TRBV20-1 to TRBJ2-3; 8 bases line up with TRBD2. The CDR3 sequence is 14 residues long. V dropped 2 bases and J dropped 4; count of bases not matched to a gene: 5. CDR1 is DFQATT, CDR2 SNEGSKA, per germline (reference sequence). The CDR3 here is CSARTGLGADTQYF. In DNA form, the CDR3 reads TGCAGTGCTAGAACGGGACTAGGGGCAGATACGCAGTATTTT.

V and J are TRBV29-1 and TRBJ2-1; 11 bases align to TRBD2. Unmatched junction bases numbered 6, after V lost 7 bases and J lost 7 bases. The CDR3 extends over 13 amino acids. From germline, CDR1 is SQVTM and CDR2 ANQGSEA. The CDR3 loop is CSATSGGQNEQFF. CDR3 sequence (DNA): TGCAGCGCAACTAGCGGGGGACAAAATGAGCAGTTCTTC.

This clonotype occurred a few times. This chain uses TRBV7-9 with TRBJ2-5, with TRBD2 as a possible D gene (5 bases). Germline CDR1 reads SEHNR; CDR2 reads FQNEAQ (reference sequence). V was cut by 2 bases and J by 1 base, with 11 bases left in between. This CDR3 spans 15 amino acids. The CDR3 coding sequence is TGTGCCAGCAGCTTATTTACGGGAATCCAAGAGACCCAGTACTTC. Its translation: CASSLFTGIQETQYF.

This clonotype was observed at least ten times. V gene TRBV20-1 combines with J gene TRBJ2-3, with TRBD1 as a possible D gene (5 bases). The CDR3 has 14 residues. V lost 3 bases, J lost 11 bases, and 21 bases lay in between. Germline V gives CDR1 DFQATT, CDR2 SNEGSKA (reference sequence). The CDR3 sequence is CSAREQGSPLRQYF. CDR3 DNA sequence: TGCAGTGCTAGGGAGCAGGGTTCCCCCCTGAGGCAGTATTTT.

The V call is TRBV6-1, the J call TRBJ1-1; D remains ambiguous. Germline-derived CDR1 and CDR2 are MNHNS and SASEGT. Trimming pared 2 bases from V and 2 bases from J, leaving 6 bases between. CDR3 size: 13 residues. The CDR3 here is CASSETRNTEAFF. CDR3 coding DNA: TGTGCCAGCAGTGAAACACGTAACACTGAAGCTTTCTTT.

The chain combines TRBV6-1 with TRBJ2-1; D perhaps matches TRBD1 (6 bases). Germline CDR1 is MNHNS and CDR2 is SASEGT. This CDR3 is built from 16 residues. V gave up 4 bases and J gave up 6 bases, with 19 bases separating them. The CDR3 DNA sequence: TGTGCCAGCAGTGTACAACAGGGAAGTGGTGGCAATGAGCAGTTCTTC. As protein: CASSVQQGSGGNEQFF.

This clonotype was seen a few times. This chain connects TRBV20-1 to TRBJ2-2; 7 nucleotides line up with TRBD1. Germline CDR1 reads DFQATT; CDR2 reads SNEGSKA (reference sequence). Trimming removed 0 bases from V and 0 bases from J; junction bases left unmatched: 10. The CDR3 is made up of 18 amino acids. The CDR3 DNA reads TGCAGTGCTAGAGATCTACGTGGGGACAGAGCGAACACCGGGGAGCTGTTTTTT. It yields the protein CSARDLRGDRANTGELFF.

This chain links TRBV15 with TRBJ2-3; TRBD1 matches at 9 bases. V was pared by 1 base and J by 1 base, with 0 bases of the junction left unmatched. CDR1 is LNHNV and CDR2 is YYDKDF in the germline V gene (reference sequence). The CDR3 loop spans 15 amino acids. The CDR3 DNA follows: TGTGCCACCAGCAGAGGGACAGGGGGCACAGATACGCAGTATTTT. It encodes CATSRGTGGTDTQYF.

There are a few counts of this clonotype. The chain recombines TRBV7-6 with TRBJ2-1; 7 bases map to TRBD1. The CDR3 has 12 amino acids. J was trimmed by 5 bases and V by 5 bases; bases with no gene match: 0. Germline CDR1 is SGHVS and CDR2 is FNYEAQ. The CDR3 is CASSQGDNEQFF. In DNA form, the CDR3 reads TGTGCCAGCAGCCAGGGGGACAATGAGCAGTTCTTC.

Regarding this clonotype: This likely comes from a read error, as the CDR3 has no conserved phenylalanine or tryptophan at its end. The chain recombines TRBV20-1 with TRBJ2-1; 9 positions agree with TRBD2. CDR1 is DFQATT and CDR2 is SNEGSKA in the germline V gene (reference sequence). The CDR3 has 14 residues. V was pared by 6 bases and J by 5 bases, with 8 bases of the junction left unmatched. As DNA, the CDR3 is TGCAGTGCCAACTTAGCGGGAGTGGACAATGAGCAGTTCTCC. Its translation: CSANLAGVDNEQFS.

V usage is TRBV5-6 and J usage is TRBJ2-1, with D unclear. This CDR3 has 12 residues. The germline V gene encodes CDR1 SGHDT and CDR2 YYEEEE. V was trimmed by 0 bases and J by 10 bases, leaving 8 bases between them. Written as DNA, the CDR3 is TGTGCCAGCAGCTTGGCCTCGTTGGAGCAGTTCTTC. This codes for CASSLASLEQFF.

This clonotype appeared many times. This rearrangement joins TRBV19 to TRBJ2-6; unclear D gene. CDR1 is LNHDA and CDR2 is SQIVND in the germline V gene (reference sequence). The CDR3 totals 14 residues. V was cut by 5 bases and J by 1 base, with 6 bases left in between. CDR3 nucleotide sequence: TGTGCCAGTAGTCCGGAGTCTGGGGCCAACGTCCTGACTTTC. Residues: CASSPESGANVLTF. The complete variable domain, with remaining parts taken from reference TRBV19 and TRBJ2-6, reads DGGITQSPKYLFRKEGQNVTLSCEQNLNHDAMYWYRQDPGQGLRLIYYSQIVNDFQKGDIAEGYSVSREKKESFPLTVTSAQKNPTAFYLCASSPESGANVLTFGAGSRLTVL.

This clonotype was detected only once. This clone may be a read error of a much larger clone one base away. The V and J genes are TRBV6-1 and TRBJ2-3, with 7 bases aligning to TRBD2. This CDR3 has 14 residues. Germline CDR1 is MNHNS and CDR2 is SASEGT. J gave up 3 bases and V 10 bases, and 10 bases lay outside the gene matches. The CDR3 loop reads CATRQASGTDTQYF. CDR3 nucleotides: TGTGCCACCAGGCAGGCTAGCGGAACAGATACGCAGTATTTT.

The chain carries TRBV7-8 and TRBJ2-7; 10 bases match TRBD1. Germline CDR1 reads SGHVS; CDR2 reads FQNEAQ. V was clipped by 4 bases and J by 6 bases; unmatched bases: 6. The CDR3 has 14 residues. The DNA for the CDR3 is TGTGCCAGCAGCTCGCCGGGACAGGGGCCCGAGCAGTACTTC. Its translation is CASSSPGQGPEQYF.

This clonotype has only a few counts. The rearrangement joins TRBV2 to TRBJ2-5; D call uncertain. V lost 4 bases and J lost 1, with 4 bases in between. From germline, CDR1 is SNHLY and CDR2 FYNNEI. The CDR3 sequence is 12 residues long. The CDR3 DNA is TGTGCCAGCAGTGCCGGCCAAGAGACCCAGTACTTC. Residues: CASSAGQETQYF.

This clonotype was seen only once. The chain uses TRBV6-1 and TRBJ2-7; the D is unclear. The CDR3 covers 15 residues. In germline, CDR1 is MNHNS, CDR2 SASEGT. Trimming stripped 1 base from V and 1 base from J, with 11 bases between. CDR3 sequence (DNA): TGTGCCAGCAGTGAAGAACCGACAAGTTCCTACGAGCAGTACTTC. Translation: CASSEEPTSSYEQYF.

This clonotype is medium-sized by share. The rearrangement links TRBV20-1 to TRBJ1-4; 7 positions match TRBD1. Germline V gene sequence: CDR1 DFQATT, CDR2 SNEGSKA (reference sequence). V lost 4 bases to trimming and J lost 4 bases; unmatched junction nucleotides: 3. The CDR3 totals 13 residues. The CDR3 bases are TGCAGTGCTACCCGGGACAGTAATGAAAAACTGTTTTTT. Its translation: CSATRDSNEKLFF.

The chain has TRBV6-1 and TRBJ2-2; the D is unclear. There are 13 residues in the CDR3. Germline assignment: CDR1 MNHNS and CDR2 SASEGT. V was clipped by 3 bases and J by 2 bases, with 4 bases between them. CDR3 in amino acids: CASSDPNTGELFF. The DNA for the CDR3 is TGTGCCAGCAGTGACCCAAACACCGGGGAGCTGTTTTTT.

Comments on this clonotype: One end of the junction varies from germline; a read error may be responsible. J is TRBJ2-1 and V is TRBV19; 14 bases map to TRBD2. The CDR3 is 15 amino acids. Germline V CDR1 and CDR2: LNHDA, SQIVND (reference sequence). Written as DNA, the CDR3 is TGTGCCAGTATGGGGACTAGCGGGGGTTACAATGAGCAATTCTTC. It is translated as CASMGTSGGYNEQFF.

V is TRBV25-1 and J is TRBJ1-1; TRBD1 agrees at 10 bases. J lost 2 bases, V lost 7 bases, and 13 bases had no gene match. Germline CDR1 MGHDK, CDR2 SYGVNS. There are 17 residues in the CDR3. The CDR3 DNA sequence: TGTGCCAGCATCCCGGGACAGGGGCCCAACGTTAACACTGAAGCTTTCTTT. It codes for CASIPGQGPNVNTEAFF.

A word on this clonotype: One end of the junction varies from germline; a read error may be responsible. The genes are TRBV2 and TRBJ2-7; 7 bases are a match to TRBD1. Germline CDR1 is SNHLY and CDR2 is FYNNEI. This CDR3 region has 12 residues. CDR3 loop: CAGSPQGYEQYF. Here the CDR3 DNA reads TGTGCCGGCAGTCCACAGGGGTACGAGCAGTACTTC.

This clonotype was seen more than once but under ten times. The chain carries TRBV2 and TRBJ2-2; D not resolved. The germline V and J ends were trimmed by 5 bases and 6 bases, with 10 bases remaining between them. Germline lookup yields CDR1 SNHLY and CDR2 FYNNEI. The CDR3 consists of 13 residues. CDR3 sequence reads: CASSWSNAGELFF. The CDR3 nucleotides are TGTGCCAGCAGTTGGTCAAACGCCGGGGAGCTGTTTTTT.

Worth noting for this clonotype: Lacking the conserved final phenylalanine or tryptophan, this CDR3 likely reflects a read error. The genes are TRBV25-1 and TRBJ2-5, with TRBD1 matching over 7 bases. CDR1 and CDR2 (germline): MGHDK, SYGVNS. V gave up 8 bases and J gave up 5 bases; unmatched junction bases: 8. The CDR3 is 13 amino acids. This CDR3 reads CASARQGRETQYL. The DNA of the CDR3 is TGTGCCAGCGCCAGACAGGGACGGGAGACCCAGTACCTC.

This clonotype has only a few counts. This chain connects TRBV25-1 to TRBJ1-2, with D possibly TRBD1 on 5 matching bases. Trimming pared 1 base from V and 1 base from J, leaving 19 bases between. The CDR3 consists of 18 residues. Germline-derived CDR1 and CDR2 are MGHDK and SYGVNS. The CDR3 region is CASSELGDPGRGNYGYTF. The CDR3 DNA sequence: TGTGCCAGCAGTGAATTAGGGGACCCAGGGAGAGGTAACTATGGCTACACCTTC.

The CDR3 loop reads CATSVRPSYEQYV. DNA of the CDR3: TGTGCCACCAGTGTTCGGCCCAGCTACGAGCAGTACGTC. This chain links TRBV24-1 with TRBJ2-7; unclear D gene. Trimming removed 5 bases at V and 3 bases at J, with 10 bases between. CDR1 and CDR2 from the germline V gene are KGHDR and SFDVKD. This CDR3 has 13 amino acids.

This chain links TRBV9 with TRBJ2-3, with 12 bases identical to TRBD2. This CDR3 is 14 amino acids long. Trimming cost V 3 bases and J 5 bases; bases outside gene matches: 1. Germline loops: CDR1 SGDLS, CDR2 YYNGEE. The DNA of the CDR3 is TGTGCCAGCAGCGCTAGCGGGAGGGGAGATACGCAGTATTTT. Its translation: CASSASGRGDTQYF.

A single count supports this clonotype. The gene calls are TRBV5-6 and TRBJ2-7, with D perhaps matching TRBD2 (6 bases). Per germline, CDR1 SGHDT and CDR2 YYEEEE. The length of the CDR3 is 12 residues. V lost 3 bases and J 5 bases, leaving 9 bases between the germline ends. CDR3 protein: CASSCREDEQYF. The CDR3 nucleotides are TGTGCCAGCAGCTGCAGGGAGGACGAGCAGTACTTC.

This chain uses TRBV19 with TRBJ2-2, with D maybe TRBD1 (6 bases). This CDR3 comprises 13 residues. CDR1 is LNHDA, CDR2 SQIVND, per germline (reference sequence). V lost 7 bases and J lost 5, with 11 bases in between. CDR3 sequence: CASTYRDTGELFF. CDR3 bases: TGTGCCAGTACCTACAGGGATACCGGGGAGCTGTTTTTT.

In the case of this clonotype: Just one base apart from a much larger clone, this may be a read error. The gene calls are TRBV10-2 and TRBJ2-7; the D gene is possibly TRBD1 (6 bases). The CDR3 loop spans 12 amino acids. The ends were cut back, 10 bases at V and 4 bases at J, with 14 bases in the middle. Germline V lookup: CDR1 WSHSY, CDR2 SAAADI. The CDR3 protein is CATGDRIYEQYF. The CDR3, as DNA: TGCGCCACCGGCGACAGGATATACGAGCAGTACTTC.

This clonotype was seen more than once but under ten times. The CDR3 sequence is CASSPTGREQYV. The DNA for the CDR3 is TGTGCCAGCAGCCCGACAGGGAGGGAGCAGTACGTC. The chain uses TRBV5-6 and TRBJ2-7, with D perhaps TRBD1 (7 bases). The CDR3 sequence is 12 residues long. The V and J ends lost 4 bases and 7 bases respectively, with 12 bases between them. Germline lookup yields CDR1 SGHDT and CDR2 YYEEEE.

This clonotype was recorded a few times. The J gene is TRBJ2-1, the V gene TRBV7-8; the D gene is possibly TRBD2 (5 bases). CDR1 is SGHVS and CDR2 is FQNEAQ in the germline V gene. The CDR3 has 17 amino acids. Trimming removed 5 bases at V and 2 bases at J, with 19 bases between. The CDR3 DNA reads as TGTGCCAGCAGCACTTACAGACTGAGGGTAGCCTACAATGAGCAGTTCTTC. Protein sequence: CASSTYRLRVAYNEQFF.